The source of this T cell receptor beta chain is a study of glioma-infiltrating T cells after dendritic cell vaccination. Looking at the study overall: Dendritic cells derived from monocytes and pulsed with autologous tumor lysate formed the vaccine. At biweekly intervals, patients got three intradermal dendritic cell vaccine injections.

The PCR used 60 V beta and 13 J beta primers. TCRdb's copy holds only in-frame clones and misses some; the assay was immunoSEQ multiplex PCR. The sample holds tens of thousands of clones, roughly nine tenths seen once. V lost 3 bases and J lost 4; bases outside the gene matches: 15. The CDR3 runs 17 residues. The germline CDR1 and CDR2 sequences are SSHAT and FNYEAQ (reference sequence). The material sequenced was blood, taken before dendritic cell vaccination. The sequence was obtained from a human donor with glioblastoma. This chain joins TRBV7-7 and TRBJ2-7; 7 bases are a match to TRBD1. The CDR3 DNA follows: TGTGCCAGCAGCTTGGGCCCCCCATCCGGGACAGAATACGAGCAGTACTTC. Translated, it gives CASSLGPPSGTEYEQYF.